The 13 T cell receptor beta chains presented below share a single source sample, sequenced in a study of OX40 agonist ivuxolimab in advanced cancers. Sequencing used immunoSEQ multiplex PCR; TCRdb keeps in-frame clones, though not all of them. The table includes about 74,000 clones, approximately 88% detected once. The sample in question was CD4+ or CD8+ T cells sorted from blood, obtained in a trial of the OX40 agonist ivuxolimab. Every receptor here comes from an adult with an advanced solid tumor such as melanoma, head and neck, liver or kidney cancer.

The V gene is TRBV6-5, the J gene TRBJ1-5, with a weak D call TRBD1 (5 bases). The CDR3 contains 15 residues. Looked up from germline, CDR1 is MNHEY and CDR2 is SVGAGI. Trimming removed 0 bases at V and 1 base at J, with 7 bases between. The chain's CDR3 is CASSYSGTSNQPQHF. The CDR3 DNA reads TGTGCCAGCAGTTACTCTGGGACGAGCAATCAGCCCCAGCATTTT.

This clone appeared a few times. This chain uses TRBV6-6 with TRBJ1-5; D gene ambiguous. Deletions cut 2 bases from V and 15 bases from J, with 14 bases between. The length of the CDR3 is 12 residues. Per the germline V gene, CDR1 is MNHNY and CDR2 is SVGAGI (reference sequence). CDR3 sequence: CASSYPRGDGHF. The CDR3 DNA is TGTGCCAGCAGTTACCCCCGGGGAGATGGGCATTTT.

The J gene is TRBJ2-2, the V gene TRBV5-1, with D possibly matching TRBD1 (5 bases). V was pared by 1 base and J by 3 bases, with 16 bases between. Looked up from germline, CDR1 is SGHRS and CDR2 is YFSETQ. The CDR3 runs 17 residues. The CDR3 region is CASSLSIVTADTGELFF. DNA for the CDR3: TGCGCCAGCAGCTTGAGCATTGTGACAGCAGACACCGGGGAGCTGTTTTTT.

This chain links TRBV6-6 with TRBJ1-5; TRBD1 matches 9 bases. CDR3 length: 13 amino acids. The J segment lost 7 bases and the V segment lost 6 bases, leaving 4 bases of the junction unmatched. CDR1 and CDR2 (germline): MNHNY, SVGAGI (reference sequence). The CDR3 DNA sequence: TGTGCCAGCAGAGCGACAGGGGGACAGCCCCAGCATTTT. It is translated as CASRATGGQPQHF.

This clone was picked up one time. This chain connects TRBV7-6 to TRBJ1-1; D ambiguous. With 5 bases removed from V and 0 bases from J, the gap between germline ends came to 7 bases. Per germline, CDR1 SGHVS and CDR2 FNYEAQ. The CDR3 consists of 13 residues. The CDR3 coding sequence is TGTGCCAGCAGCAACCAGATGAACACTGAAGCTTTCTTT. This gives the protein CASSNQMNTEAFF.

This sequence joins TRBV6-6 and TRBJ1-1; TRBD1 might be the D (5 bases). Germline V gives CDR1 MNHNY, CDR2 SVGAGI (reference sequence). The CDR3 covers 15 residues. Trimming left V 6 bases short and J 5 bases short, with 19 bases between. CDR3 amino acids: CASRPGGGEGTEAFF. As DNA, the CDR3 is TGTGCCAGCAGACCTGGGGGAGGGGAAGGGACTGAAGCTTTCTTT.

V and J are TRBV10-1 and TRBJ2-1; TRBD2 matches 7 bases. The germline gives CDR1 WNHNN, CDR2 SYGVQD (reference sequence). The CDR3 is 15 amino acids. Trimming removed 3 bases from V and 5 bases from J; junction bases left unmatched: 7. The CDR3 DNA sequence: TGCGCCAGCAGTGAAAGGGTAGCGGGCAACAATGAGCAGTTCTTC. Translated, it gives CASSERVAGNNEQFF.

The chain has TRBV7-9 and TRBJ1-1; D gene unclear. CDR3 size: 14 residues. Trimming removed 1 base at V and 7 bases at J, with 13 bases between. From germline, CDR1 is SEHNR and CDR2 FQNEAQ (reference sequence). The CDR3 loop reads CASSLGGTVDEAFF. CDR3 nucleotides: TGTGCCAGCAGCTTAGGGGGAACGGTGGATGAAGCTTTCTTT.

J is TRBJ1-3 and V is TRBV18; D is possibly TRBD1 (5 bases). V was clipped by 2 bases and J by 11 bases, with 16 bases between them. CDR1 KGHSH and CDR2 LQKENI come from the germline V gene. This CDR3 contains 14 residues. The CDR3 DNA reads as TGTGCCAGCTCACCAGATGCCGGGACTCTCGCCATATATTTT. Amino acids: CASSPDAGTLAIYF. The entire variable domain, with the rest obtained from reference TRBV18 and TRBJ1-3, is as follows: NAGVMQNPRHLVRRRGQEARLRCSPMKGHSHVYWYRQLPEEGLKFMVYLQKENIIDESGMPKERFSAEFPKEGPSILRIQQVVRGDSAAYFCASSPDAGTLAIYFGEGSWLTVV.

This chain links TRBV20-1 with TRBJ1-2, with a weak D call TRBD1 (5 bases). Germline values: CDR1 DFQATT, CDR2 SNEGSKA (reference sequence). The CDR3 has 10 amino acids. V was trimmed by 3 bases and J by 6 bases, leaving 5 bases between them. DNA for the CDR3: TGCAGTGCTAGGGGGGATGGCTACACCTTC. Its translation is CSARGDGYTF.

This sequence joins TRBV6-6 and TRBJ2-7; 10 bases align to TRBD1. Per the germline V gene, CDR1 is MNHNY and CDR2 is SVGAGI (reference sequence). This CDR3 contains 14 residues. Unmatched junction bases numbered 7, after V lost 6 bases and J lost 5 bases. CDR3 sequence (DNA): TGTGCCAGCAGCACCCGGGACAGGGGTCACGAGCAGTACTTC. Translating gives CASSTRDRGHEQYF.

J is TRBJ1-4 and V is TRBV5-1; 8 bases align to TRBD1. The CDR3 loop spans 17 amino acids. Losses at the gene ends were 7 bases for V and 0 bases for J; bases not matched to a gene: 11. Germline V CDR1 and CDR2: SGHRS, YFSETQ. This CDR3 is CASGSGTGTATNEKLFF. The DNA for the CDR3 is TGCGCCAGCGGTTCCGGGACAGGCACTGCAACTAATGAAAAACTGTTTTTT.

This clone was counted only a few times. The rearrangement uses TRBV7-9 and TRBJ1-1; D unclear. CDR1 SEHNR and CDR2 FQNEAQ come from the germline V gene (reference sequence). Trimming stripped 2 bases from V and 1 base from J, with 11 bases between. This CDR3 is built from 15 residues. CDR3 sequence (DNA): TGTGCCAGCAGCTTACGAGGGTCGGGGAACACTGAAGCTTTCTTT. Protein sequence: CASSLRGSGNTEAFF.